A selection of T cell receptor beta chains follows, all from one sample in a study of beta chain features in type 1 diabetes. TCRdb's table, derived via immunoSEQ multiplex PCR, lists solely in-frame clones and lacks some. The sample consists of about 280,000 clones, about 15% of them appearing once. The sequenced sample was naive CD4+ T cells from blood. Receptors were obtained from a man aged 18 to 29 with type 1 diabetes. Both conserved end residues are part of each CDR3. Fields, in order: D gene, clone size, V gene, J gene, CDR3 length, CDR3 protein, CDR3 DNA. A D gene is named only where the DNA matches it firmly. Rows give clone size only sometimes, using once, few, many, or a class for an expanded clone.

TRBD2,.,TRBV7-2,TRBJ2-5,15,CASSLSGGARETQYF,TGTGCCAGCAGCTTAAGCGGGGGGGCCCGAGAGACCCAGTACTTC
.,.,TRBV19,TRBJ1-6,12,CASSSPSSPLHF,TGTGCCAGTAGTTCGCCGAGTTCACCCCTCCACTTT
TRBD1,.,TRBV4-2,TRBJ2-1,16,CASSKGPGQTNNEQFF,TGTGCCAGCAGCAAAGGACCGGGACAGACAAACAATGAGCAGTTCTTC
TRBD1,few,TRBV7-2,TRBJ1-2,15,CASSLDRGKDYGYTF,TGTGCCAGCAGCCTGGACAGGGGGAAGGACTATGGCTACACCTTC
.,few,TRBV21-1,TRBJ2-3,15,CASSRRLADTDTQYF,TGTGCCAGCAGCAGACGACTAGCTGACACAGATACGCAGTATTTT
.,few,TRBV7-9,TRBJ2-7,13,CASSRTATYEQYF,TGTGCCAGCAGTCGGACAGCGACCTACGAGCAGTACTTC
.,few,TRBV7-9,TRBJ2-1,12,CASSPGWNEQFF,TGTGCCAGCAGCCCGGGATGGAATGAGCAGTTCTTC
TRBD1,few,TRBV5-4,TRBJ1-2,14,CASSLYRGNYGYTF,TGTGCCAGCAGCTTGTACAGGGGAAACTATGGCTACACCTTC
TRBD1,few,TRBV4-2,TRBJ2-2,16,CASSQENRQGVGELFF,TGTGCCAGCAGCCAAGAGAACAGACAGGGGGTCGGGGAGCTGTTTTTT
TRBD2,.,TRBV4-1,TRBJ2-1,16,CASRRRTSGAYNEQFF,TGCGCCAGCAGGCGAAGGACTAGCGGGGCATACAATGAGCAGTTCTTC